This T cell receptor (beta chain) was sequenced in a study of OX40 agonist ivuxolimab in advanced cancers. Findings of the study overall: Low levels of normalized T-cell clonal expansion also appeared in some nonresponders.

V dropped 7 bases and J dropped 1; count of bases not matched to a gene: 7. Germline lookup yields CDR1 GTSNPN and CDR2 SVGIG (reference sequence). CDR3 length: 13 residues. Measured with immunoSEQ multiplex PCR; TCRdb has only the in-frame clones, and not every one. The sample includes about 73,000 clones, roughly 90% of them seen just once. Comments on this clone: Its antigen remains unknown.

V and J are TRBV30 and TRBJ2-7; 7 bases are shared with TRBD2. This sample comprised CD4+ or CD8+ T cells sorted from blood, obtained in a trial of the OX40 agonist ivuxolimab. This clonotype was obtained from an adult with an advanced solid tumor such as melanoma, head and neck, liver or kidney cancer. In nucleotides, the CDR3 is TGTGCCTTCCACCAGGGAGGGTCCTACGAGCAGTACTTC. Its translation: CAFHQGGSYEQYF.